The entry below describes one T cell receptor (beta chain). The assay was immunoSEQ multiplex PCR, and TCRdb's table has in-frame clones only and misses some. The repertoire holds tens of thousands of clones, with around 92% as singletons. This specimen belongs to a study of T cell changes during pregnancy in multiple sclerosis. From germline, CDR1 is SGHRS and CDR2 YFSETQ. The ends were cut back, 3 bases at V and 0 bases at J, with 10 bases in the middle. CDR3 length: 15 amino acids. The sequence derives from a female donor in good health, enrolled as a control in a pregnancy study. V gene TRBV5-1 combines with J gene TRBJ1-5; perhaps TRBD1 as D (5 bases). Specimen: peripheral blood, collected in the third trimester of pregnancy. CDR3 protein: CASSSGHSSNQPQHF. Here the CDR3 DNA reads TGCGCCAGCAGCTCCGGACACAGTAGCAATCAGCCCCAGCATTTT.